The rows below give T cell receptor beta chains drawn from one sample of a study of CD8+CD57+ T cells in acquired aplastic anemia. MiXCR, applied by TCRdb to the reads, yields one record per CDR3 protein. The sample lists roughly 150,000 distinct CDR3 sequences, about half occurring once. Source material: sorted CD4+, CD8+, or CD8+CD57+ T cells (not recorded which) from PBMCs. These receptors came from a human donor with aplastic anemia. CDR3s include the opening cysteine and the closing phenylalanine or tryptophan.

v_call cdr3_length cdr3_aa
TRBV7-8 14 CASTRDSTNYGYTF
TRBV10-3 14 CAATGTGVTGELFF
TRBV11-1 15 CASRGGDLTNYGYTF
TRBV29-1 11 CSVRTLYEQFF
TRBV20-1 14 CSARVDGGSREQYF
TRBV2 13 CASRPSGRDTQYF
TRBV2 16 CASSRPAAPLQETQYF
TRBV24-1 14 CATSEPGQGPGNTF
TRBV12-3/TRBV12-4 13 CASSSPQEAAQHF
TRBV12-3/TRBV12-4 13 CASSRDRDYGYTF
TRBV30 13 CAWSVQGNEKLFF
TRBV5-1 14 CASSFTDKQETQYF
TRBV9 14 CASSKGQGAGELFF
TRBV2 14 CASSATGGPQPQHF
TRBV7-6 17 CASSATFRDRGSDTQYF
TRBV10-3 12 CAISGGGQPQHF
TRBV7-9 14 CASSPRTANYGYTF
TRBV5-5 12 CASNLKNTEAFF